Shown below are 27 T cell receptor beta chains from a single sample sequenced in a study of cytomegalovirus exposure and HLA in healthy donors. The PCR was carried out with 60 Vbeta primers and 13 Jbeta primers. Sequencing used immunoSEQ multiplex PCR; TCRdb keeps in-frame clones, though not all of them. The sample lists 150,000 to 200,000 clones; 60% to 85% were seen once. The source material was PBMCs. Every receptor here comes from a male donor in good health and CMV-seropositive.

The V call is TRBV5-1, the J call TRBJ2-7; 10 positions match TRBD1. This CDR3 spans 14 amino acids. V dropped 0 bases and J dropped 5; count of bases not matched to a gene: 2. Germline lookup yields CDR1 SGHRS and CDR2 YFSETQ. DNA of the CDR3: TGCGCCAGCAGCTTGGGGGACAGGGGACACGAGCAGTACTTC. Its protein is CASSLGDRGHEQYF.

The chain carries TRBV5-1 and TRBJ2-5, with a weak D call TRBD2 (6 bases). Matching the DNA end better, TRBJ2-7 makes the J call doubtful. The CDR3 extends over 15 amino acids. Germline CDR1 and CDR2: SGHRS and YFSETQ. CDR3 in amino acids: CASSLGGQGGDEQYF. Here the CDR3 DNA reads TGCGCCAGCAGCTTGGGAGGGCAGGGAGGCGACGAGCAGTACTTC.

The V gene is TRBV10-1, the J gene TRBJ2-7; D possibly corresponds to TRBD1 (5 bases). The CDR3 has 13 residues. The V and J ends lost 4 bases and 7 bases respectively, with 14 bases between them. Germline loops: CDR1 WNHNN, CDR2 SYGVQD (reference sequence). CDR3 DNA: TGCGCCAGCAGTGTTACAGGTCTGGGGGAGCAGTACTTC. It is translated as CASSVTGLGEQYF.

V gene TRBV7-9 combines with J gene TRBJ2-6; a weak D match, TRBD2 (5 bases). V was pared by 0 bases and J by 2 bases, with 8 bases between. Germline CDR1 and CDR2: SEHNR and FQNEAQ (reference sequence). The CDR3 has 16 amino acids. The CDR3 bases are TGTGCCAGCAGCTTAGCCCTCGGGGCTGGGGCCAACGTCCTGACTTTC. Its protein is CASSLALGAGANVLTF.

This clone was seen only a few times. For the CDR3, the DNA is TGTGCCAGCAGCTTGGGAGATGGCGGGGGGCTGTTTTTT. It encodes CASSLGDGGGLFF. The genes are TRBV13 and TRBJ1-4; a possible D gene is TRBD1 (5 bases). CDR3 size: 13 residues. CDR1 is PRHDT and CDR2 is FYEKMQ in the germline V gene (reference sequence). Trimming removed 3 bases from V and 14 bases from J, with 16 bases in between.

This chain uses TRBV6-6 with TRBJ1-1, with D possibly being TRBD1 (6 bases). V was trimmed by 4 bases and J by 1 base, leaving 16 bases between them. The CDR3 runs 16 residues. The germline V gene has CDR1 MNHNY and CDR2 SVGAGI (reference sequence). The CDR3 bases are TGTGCCAGCAGTTTCCCACCACCGACAGGGAACACTGAAGCTTTCTTT. It specifies CASSFPPPTGNTEAFF.

This chain joins TRBV7-6 and TRBJ2-3; 11 nucleotides align to TRBD2. Per the germline V gene, CDR1 is SGHVS and CDR2 is FNYEAQ. The CDR3 is 17 amino acids. Losses at the gene ends were 1 base for V and 3 bases for J; bases not matched to a gene: 6. Here the CDR3 DNA reads TGTGCCAGCAGCTTAGGAATTAGCGGGGGGGCAACAGATACGCAGTATTTT. Encoded protein: CASSLGISGGATDTQYF.

This clone was seen only a few times. Other DNA sequences in this specimen translate into the identical CDR3. The rearrangement uses TRBV2 and TRBJ1-2, with 11 positions matching TRBD1. The CDR3 is 15 residues long. J lost 5 bases, V lost 3 bases, and 5 bases had no gene match. Germline CDR1 SNHLY, CDR2 FYNNEI. The DNA for the CDR3 is TGTGCCAGCAGTGAGGGGACAGGGGGTCTTTATGGCTACACCTTC. Translating it yields CASSEGTGGLYGYTF.

The table lists this clone with many counts. J is TRBJ1-2 and V is TRBV29-1, with D uncertain. The CDR3 consists of 12 residues. With 5 bases removed from V and 4 bases from J, the gap between germline ends came to 11 bases. In germline, CDR1 is SQVTM, CDR2 ANQGSEA. In nucleotides, the CDR3 is TGCAGCGTTCTCCCGTTGTCCTATGGCTACACCTTC. This translates into CSVLPLSYGYTF. Complete variable domain (other parts from reference TRBV29-1 and TRBJ1-2): SAVISQKPSRDICQRGTSLTIQCQVDSQVTMMFWYRQQPGQSLTLIATANQGSEATYESGFVIDKFPISRPNLTFSTLTVSNMSPEDSSIYLCSVLPLSYGYTFGSGTRLTVV.

The chain is built from TRBV7-2 and TRBJ2-2; unclear D gene. Trimming pared 5 bases from V and 4 bases from J, leaving 11 bases between. This CDR3 has 14 residues. Germline CDR1 and CDR2: SGHTA and FQGNSA. The CDR3 region is CASSPYYSTGELFF. The CDR3 bases are TGTGCCAGCAGCCCCTATTATAGCACCGGGGAGCTGTTTTTT.

This sequence joins TRBV9 and TRBJ1-2; D not certain. The CDR3 has 12 residues. V dropped 0 bases and J dropped 3 bases, with 3 bases sitting between them. The germline V gene encodes CDR1 SGDLS and CDR2 YYNGEE. The CDR3 spells CASSVGDYGYTF. The DNA for the CDR3 is TGTGCCAGCAGCGTAGGAGACTATGGCTACACCTTC.

This clone was counted a single time. The rearrangement joins TRBV2 to TRBJ1-2, with 11 bases fitting TRBD1. Trimming at V came to 5 bases and at J to 4 bases, leaving 3 bases not matched to a gene. The CDR3 is 14 residues long. Germline lookup yields CDR1 SNHLY and CDR2 FYNNEI. CDR3 region: CASSRTGGAYGYTF. CDR3 in DNA: TGTGCCAGCAGTAGGACAGGGGGCGCCTATGGCTACACCTTC.

The rearrangement links TRBV6-5 to TRBJ2-1; 13 bases are shared with TRBD2. CDR1 and CDR2 (germline): MNHEY, SVGAGI. V gave up 6 bases and J gave up 4 bases; unmatched junction bases: 3. The CDR3 is 15 amino acids. The DNA of the CDR3 is TGTGCCAGCAGACTAGCGGGGGGGCTGTACAATGAGCAGTTCTTC. This translates into CASRLAGGLYNEQFF.

The chain recombines TRBV19 with TRBJ1-1; 11 bases are shared with TRBD1. CDR3 length equals 15 residues. J lost 7 bases, V lost 4 bases, and 8 bases had no gene match. Germline-derived CDR1 and CDR2 are LNHDA and SQIVND (reference sequence). CDR3 nucleotide sequence: TGTGCCAGTAGTAAGGCCGGGACAGGGGGACTTGAAGCTTTCTTT. Translation: CASSKAGTGGLEAFF.

This chain connects TRBV15 to TRBJ1-5; D is uncertain. The CDR3 length is 13 residues. Germline CDR1 is LNHNV and CDR2 is YYDKDF (reference sequence). V was shortened by 0 bases and J by 7 bases, with 7 bases between the two germline ends. As DNA, the CDR3 is TGTGCCACCAGCAGAGATTCAGGACAGCCCCAGCATTTT. Protein sequence: CATSRDSGQPQHF.

The chain recombines TRBV7-2 with TRBJ1-4; 8 bases line up with TRBD1. CDR1 is SGHTA and CDR2 is FQGNSA in the germline V gene. This CDR3 is built from 14 residues. The V gene end was trimmed by 2 bases and the J gene end by 8 bases; junction bases not matched to a gene: 4. CDR3 sequence reads: CASSLRPGGEKLFF. The DNA for the CDR3 is TGTGCCAGCAGCTTACGGCCAGGGGGCGAAAAACTGTTTTTT.

This rearrangement joins TRBV27 to TRBJ2-2; 12 nucleotides align to TRBD1. Germline V CDR1 and CDR2: MNHEY, SMNVEV (reference sequence). This CDR3 is built from 15 residues. J gave up 5 bases and V 5 bases, and 3 bases lay outside the gene matches. CDR3 sequence: CASSRDRGLTGELFF. The CDR3 DNA is TGTGCCAGCAGTAGGGACAGGGGGCTAACCGGGGAGCTGTTTTTT.

This sequence joins TRBV11-3 and TRBJ1-3; 7 nucleotides agree with TRBD1. Per germline, CDR1 SGHNT and CDR2 YENEEA. This CDR3 has 14 residues. Germline trimming cut 5 bases from V and 4 bases from J; bases unmatched to any gene: 5. The CDR3 sequence is CASSPGTVGNTIYF. DNA of the CDR3: TGTGCCAGCAGCCCAGGGACAGTAGGAAACACCATATATTTT.

This rearrangement joins TRBV7-3 to TRBJ2-1, with 10 bases that match TRBD2. V shed 3 bases, J shed 8 bases, and the junction held 7 bases outside the gene matches. CDR3 length: 15 amino acids. The germline V gene has CDR1 SGHTA and CDR2 FQGTGA. CDR3 loop: CASSFSGGLFDEQFF. The CDR3 coding sequence is TGTGCCAGCAGCTTTAGCGGGGGGCTGTTCGATGAGCAGTTCTTC.

This clone was observed a few times. The CDR3 here is CASTPAAGSHEQFF. The CDR3 DNA sequence: TGTGCCAGCACCCCGGCGGCGGGTTCTCATGAGCAGTTCTTC. The gene calls are TRBV6-5 and TRBJ2-1; TRBD2 is a possible D gene (5 bases). The V end lost 7 bases, the J end lost 8 bases, and 18 bases lay between the germline ends. Germline-derived CDR1 and CDR2 are MNHEY and SVGAGI. The CDR3 totals 14 residues.

This chain uses TRBV7-9 with TRBJ2-7; 11 positions match TRBD1. The V and J ends lost 5 bases and 3 bases, in that order; junction bases with no gene match: 3. This CDR3 is built from 14 residues. In germline, CDR1 is SEHNR, CDR2 FQNEAQ (reference sequence). The CDR3 DNA is TGTGCCAGCAGCCGGACAGGGGGCGGCTACGAGCAGTACTTC. It translates to CASSRTGGGYEQYF.

The chain recombines TRBV9 with TRBJ1-5; D perhaps matches TRBD1 (6 bases). This CDR3 region has 14 residues. Germline values: CDR1 SGDLS, CDR2 YYNGEE. Trimming cost V 0 bases and J 11 bases, with 15 bases left between them. The CDR3 DNA is TGTGCCAGCAGCGTAGGGATGGTTGGGACAACCCAGCATTTT. This encodes CASSVGMVGTTQHF.

The chain employs TRBV7-2 and TRBJ2-1; 9 positions agree with TRBD2. The CDR3 length is 14 residues. Per the germline V gene, CDR1 is SGHTA and CDR2 is FQGNSA. The trim removed 7 bases at V and 10 bases at J, leaving 11 bases unmatched. CDR3 loop: CASTPSGGGAEQFF. In nucleotides, the CDR3 is TGTGCCAGCACCCCGTCTGGCGGGGGGGCCGAGCAGTTCTTC.

The chain links TRBV7-2 to TRBJ2-2; 8 bases align to TRBD1. V shed 5 bases and J 8 bases; nucleotides not matched to a gene: 13. The CDR3 consists of 16 residues. Germline loops: CDR1 SGHTA, CDR2 FQGNSA. CDR3: CASSRAGQVTTGELFF. For the CDR3, the DNA is TGTGCCAGCAGCCGTGCGGGACAGGTGACCACTGGGGAGCTGTTTTTT.

J is TRBJ2-5 and V is TRBV19; a possible D gene is TRBD2 (6 bases). Germline lookup yields CDR1 LNHDA and CDR2 SQIVND (reference sequence). This CDR3 has 15 amino acids. Between the trimmed V and J ends, which lost 6 bases and 1 base, there was a span of 15 bases. CDR3 in amino acids: CASSALLGGQETQYF. DNA for the CDR3: TGTGCCAGTAGCGCCCTCTTGGGGGGCCAAGAGACCCAGTACTTC.

The rearrangement uses TRBV2 and TRBJ1-4; no definite D call. The CDR3 has 15 amino acids. With 0 bases removed from V and 8 bases from J, the gap between germline ends came to 13 bases. The V gene's germline CDR1 is SNHLY and CDR2 FYNNEI. The CDR3 nucleotides read TGTGCCAGCAGTGAAGCGCTTTGGGAGGGCGAAAAACTGTTTTTT. Residues: CASSEALWEGEKLFF.

The gene calls are TRBV6-5 and TRBJ2-3; D uncertain. Trimming pared 2 bases from V and 2 bases from J, leaving 8 bases between. Germline V gives CDR1 MNHEY, CDR2 SVGAGI. There are 14 residues in the CDR3. The CDR3 sequence is CASSYDKFTDTQYF. Written as DNA, the CDR3 is TGTGCCAGCAGTTACGACAAATTCACAGATACGCAGTATTTT.